The clone carrying this T cell receptor (beta chain) came up a few times. Unique molecular identifiers tagged individual cDNA molecules. TCRdb re-called the 5' RACE reads through MiXCR, storing one row per CDR3 protein. In the table there are about 77,000 distinct CDR3 sequences, less than 5.5% of which are singletons. These data are taken from a study of early T cells in non-severe SARS-CoV-2 infection. Material: whole blood, obtained at baseline. The sequence came from an adult who was a healthcare worker with PCR-confirmed SARS-CoV-2 infection or an uninfected control (not recorded which).

This CDR3 reads CASSTPGGNTGELFF. The CDR3, as DNA: TGTGCCAGCAGCACCCCCGGGGGCAACACCGGGGAGCTGTTTTTT. The genes are TRBV2 and TRBJ2-2, with D tentatively TRBD1 or TRBD2 (6 bases each). Germline loops: CDR1 SNHLY, CDR2 FYNNEI. The CDR3 runs to 15 residues. Trimming removed 6 bases from V and 2 bases from J, with 13 bases in between.